This record concerns one T cell receptor (beta chain) sequence. Mismatch with germline at one junction end may stem from a read error. The same CDR3 can be traced to other DNA sequences in this sample. The PCR contained 60 Vbeta and 13 Jbeta primers. The table came from immunoSEQ multiplex PCR; TCRdb's copy has only in-frame clones and leaves some out. The top ten hold 9.5% to 12% of the sample, which has about 98,000 clones, over 70% seen once. The data belong to a study of cytomegalovirus exposure and HLA in healthy donors. Study details: An early release of data contained 75 million to 90 million unique TCRs, which came from HLA-typed donors.

The material sequenced was PBMCs. The receptor comes from a man younger than 35 in good health and CMV-seropositive.

CDR3 sequence (DNA): TGCGCCAGCAGTTTACGAGCGGGTAATCCTGGGGCCAACGTCCTGACTTTT. Its translation is CASSLRAGNPGANVLTF. This chain joins TRBV5-1 and TRBJ2-6; D perhaps matches TRBD2 (6 bases). The CDR3 contains 17 residues. Germline loops: CDR1 SGHRS, CDR2 YFSETQ.